This TCR beta chain was sequenced in a study of HIV-infected patients and healthy controls. At the level of the study: By the second bleed, viral load was undetectable in about 70% of the 16 patients. No general T-cell lymphocytopenia was present, and per-chain CDR3 totals resembled those of controls.

This clonotype was picked up many times. cDNA was made from about 500 ng RNA using alpha and beta constant primers. Separate chain-specific third strand synthesis with multiplexing indices produced the alpha and beta libraries. One primer pair amplified all rearrangements per chain; each cDNA got molecular barcodes. TCRdb re-called the 5' RACE reads with MiXCR, one entry per CDR3 protein. Here the sample spans 18,000 or so distinct CDR3 sequences, about 9% being singletons. Follow-up blood was drawn about 14 weeks, roughly three months, after antiretroviral therapy began. Whole blood was used without fractionation, so all unsorted peripheral T cells were included. The CDR3 spans 15 residues. The germline V gene has CDR1 SNHLY and CDR2 FYNNEI. V lost 2 bases and J lost 4, with 12 bases in between.

The sequencing here drew on blood, taken during antiretroviral therapy. The rearrangement joins TRBV2 to TRBJ2-1; the D gene is possibly TRBD2 (6 bases). This receptor was identified in an adult with HIV infection. Written as DNA, the CDR3 is TGTGCCAGCAGTGAAAGGGTAGCGGCATACAATGAGCAGTTCTTC. Its translation: CASSERVAAYNEQFF.